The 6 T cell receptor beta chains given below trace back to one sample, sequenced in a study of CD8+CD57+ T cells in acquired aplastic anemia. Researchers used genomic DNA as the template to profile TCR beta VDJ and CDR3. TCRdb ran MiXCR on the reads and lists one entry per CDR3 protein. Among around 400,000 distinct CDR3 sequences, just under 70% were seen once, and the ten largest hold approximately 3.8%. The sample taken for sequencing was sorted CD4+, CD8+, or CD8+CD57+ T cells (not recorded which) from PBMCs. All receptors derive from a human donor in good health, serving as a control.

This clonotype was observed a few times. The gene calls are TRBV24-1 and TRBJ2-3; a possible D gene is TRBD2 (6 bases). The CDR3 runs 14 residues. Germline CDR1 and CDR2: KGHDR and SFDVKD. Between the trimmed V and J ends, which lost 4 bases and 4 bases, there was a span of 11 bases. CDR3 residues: CATSERRDADTQYF. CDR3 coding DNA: TGTGCCACCAGTGAGAGGAGGGACGCAGATACGCAGTATTTT.

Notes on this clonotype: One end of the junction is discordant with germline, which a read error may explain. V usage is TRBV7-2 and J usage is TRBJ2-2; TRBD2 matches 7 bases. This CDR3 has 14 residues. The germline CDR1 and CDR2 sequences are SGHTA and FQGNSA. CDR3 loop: CASRPLLDSGEPFF. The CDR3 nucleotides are TGTGCCAGCAGGCCACTGCTTGACAGCGGGGAGCCGTTTTTT.

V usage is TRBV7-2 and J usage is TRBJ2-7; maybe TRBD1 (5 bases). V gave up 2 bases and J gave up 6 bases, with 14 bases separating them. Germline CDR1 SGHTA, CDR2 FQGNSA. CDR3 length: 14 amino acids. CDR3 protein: CASSLLRDSGEQYF. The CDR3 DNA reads TGTGCCAGCAGCTTACTCAGGGATTCGGGCGAGCAGTACTTC. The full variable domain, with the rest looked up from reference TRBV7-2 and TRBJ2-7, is GAGVSQSPSNKVTEKGKDVELRCDPISGHTALYWYRQSLGQGLEFLIYFQGNSAPDKSGLPSDRFSAERTGGSVSTLTIQRTQQEDSAVYLCASSLLRDSGEQYFGPGTRLTVT.

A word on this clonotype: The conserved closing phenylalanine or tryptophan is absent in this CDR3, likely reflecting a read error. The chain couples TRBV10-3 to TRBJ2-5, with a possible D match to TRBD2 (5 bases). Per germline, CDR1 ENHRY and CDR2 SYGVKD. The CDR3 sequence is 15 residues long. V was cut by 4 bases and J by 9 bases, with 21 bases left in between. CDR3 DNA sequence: TGTGCCATCAGTGGCAGACACGATCATGGGGAGTCCCAGTACGTC. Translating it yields CAISGRHDHGESQYV.

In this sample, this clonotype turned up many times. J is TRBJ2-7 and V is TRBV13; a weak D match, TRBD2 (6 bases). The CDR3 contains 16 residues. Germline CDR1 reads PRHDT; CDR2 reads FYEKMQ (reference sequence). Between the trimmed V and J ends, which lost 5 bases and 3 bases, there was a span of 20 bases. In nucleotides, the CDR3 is TGTGCCAGCAGCGCAACACCGGGAGCCCTGAACTACGAGCAGTACTTC. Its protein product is CASSATPGALNYEQYF.

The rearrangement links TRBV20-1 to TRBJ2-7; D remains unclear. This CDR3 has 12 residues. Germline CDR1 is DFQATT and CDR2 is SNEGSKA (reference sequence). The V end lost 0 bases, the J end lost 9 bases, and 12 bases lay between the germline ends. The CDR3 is CSARDPTDWQYF. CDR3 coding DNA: TGCAGTGCTAGAGATCCCACCGACTGGCAGTACTTC.